Each of the 25 T cell receptor beta chains below was sequenced from the same sample in a study of blood T cells in healthy people across ages. Primed by a sample-barcoded 5' primer and a J-beta primer mix, a second PCR proceeded for about 7 to 11 cycles. TCRdb reprocessed the 5' RACE reads via MiXCR and lists one record per CDR3 protein. Of some 1.5 million distinct CDR3 sequences detected, roughly 27% appear once; the ten largest clones hold 7% to 9%. Input material: blood. The receptor source for this set is a woman aged 25-40 years in good health.

This chain uses TRBV28 with TRBJ1-4; D is ambiguous. CDR3 length equals 12 residues. The germline V and J ends were trimmed by 6 bases and 8 bases, with 10 bases remaining between them. Germline V lookup: CDR1 MDHEN, CDR2 SYDVKM. The DNA of the CDR3 is TGTGCCAGCAGGCCAGATGAGGAAAAACTGTTTTTT. Its protein is CASRPDEEKLFF.

This clonotype was found a few times. The rearrangement uses TRBV9 and TRBJ2-6; no reliable D call. This CDR3 comprises 16 residues. Trimming removed 3 bases from V and 3 bases from J, with 13 bases in between. In germline, CDR1 is SGDLS, CDR2 YYNGEE. This CDR3 reads CASSAGRTFGANVLTF. In DNA, the CDR3 is TGTGCCAGCAGCGCGGGCCGGACCTTTGGGGCCAACGTCCTGACTTTC.

This clonotype was picked up a small number of times. The rearrangement joins TRBV7-9 to TRBJ2-1; 8 bases are a match to TRBD1. The trim removed 5 bases at V and 9 bases at J, leaving 18 bases unmatched. The CDR3 spans 17 residues. From germline, CDR1 is SEHNR and CDR2 FQNEAQ (reference sequence). The CDR3 here is CASSISRDRKFRREQFF. The CDR3 coding sequence is TGTGCCAGCAGCATAAGCCGGGACAGGAAGTTTCGGCGTGAGCAGTTCTTC. Full variable domain (remainder filled in from reference TRBV7-9 and TRBJ2-1): DTGVSQNPRHKITKRGQNVTFRCDPISEHNRLYWYRQTLGQGPEFLTYFQNEAQLEKSRLLSDRFSAERPKGSFSTLEIQRTEQGDSAMYLCASSISRDRKFRREQFFGPGTRLTVL.

The V and J genes are TRBV3-1 and TRBJ2-1, with 10 bases identical to TRBD1. V lost 5 bases and J lost 9; bases outside the gene matches: 10. The CDR3 is made up of 15 amino acids. CDR1 is LGHDT and CDR2 is YNNKEL in the germline V gene (reference sequence). CDR3 protein: CASSSGQGRPAEQFF. CDR3 in DNA: TGTGCCAGCAGCTCGGGACAGGGGAGGCCAGCTGAGCAGTTCTTC.

Only a few counts were recorded for this clonotype. CDR3 in DNA: TGTGCCAGCACCCCGGAGCCACGGATAGTTAATGAAAAACTGTTTTTT. Its protein is CASTPEPRIVNEKLFF. This chain uses TRBV12-3 or TRBV12-4 with TRBJ1-4, with D unclear. The CDR3 spans 16 residues. Trimming pared 7 bases from V and 4 bases from J, leaving 19 bases between.

This clonotype was recorded only once. The rearrangement joins TRBV7-9 to TRBJ2-1, with D perhaps matching TRBD1 (5 bases). In germline, CDR1 is SEHNR, CDR2 FQNEAQ (reference sequence). V lost 9 bases and J lost 0, with 15 bases in between. The CDR3 is made up of 15 amino acids. In DNA form, the CDR3 reads TGTGCCAGTCGGCCCAGGGATAACTCCTACAATGAGCAGTTCTTC. It yields the protein CASRPRDNSYNEQFF.

The chain has TRBV20-1 and TRBJ2-7; no definite D call. The CDR3 extends over 14 amino acids. Trimming shortened V by 3 bases and J by 7 bases, and 19 bases separated the two germline ends. CDR1 and CDR2 (germline): DFQATT, SNEGSKA (reference sequence). The CDR3 DNA reads as TGCAGTGCTAGCGATGGGGTCTCCTACAATGAGCAGTACTTC. Amino acids: CSASDGVSYNEQYF.

This clonotype was seen more than once but under ten times. The chain joins TRBV20-1 to TRBJ2-7, with 9 bases aligning to TRBD2. Germline CDR1 and CDR2: DFQATT and SNEGSKA (reference sequence). The CDR3 is 13 residues long. Germline trimming cut 4 bases from V and 5 bases from J; bases unmatched to any gene: 6. The CDR3 region is CSATLAGNDEQYF. The CDR3 DNA reads TGCAGTGCTACGCTAGCGGGAAATGACGAGCAGTACTTC.

Points on this clonotype: A read error may produce the germline difference seen at one junction end. The V gene is TRBV9, the J gene TRBJ1-2, with 7 nucleotides matching TRBD1. Looked up from germline, CDR1 is SGDLS and CDR2 is YYNGEE. This CDR3 region has 17 residues. The CDR3 is CAGSVGSRGGSNYGYTF. CDR3 coding DNA: TGTGCCGGCAGCGTAGGGTCCAGGGGGGGTTCTAACTATGGCTACACCTTC.

This clonotype was observed a handful of times. The V gene is TRBV7-6, the J gene TRBJ2-3; D is unresolved. Per the germline V gene, CDR1 is SGHVS and CDR2 is FNYEAQ. Trimming took off 8 bases at V and 0 bases at J, with 12 bases between the two ends. This CDR3 has 14 residues. The CDR3 nucleotides are TGTGCCAGCGGCAAGTGGCCTAGCACAGATACGCAGTATTTT. Its protein product is CASGKWPSTDTQYF.

In regard to this clonotype: A much larger clone differs by one base, so this may be a read error. The V call is TRBV4-3, the J call TRBJ2-5, with TRBD2 as a possible D gene (6 bases). The CDR3 is made up of 15 amino acids. CDR1 is LGHNA and CDR2 is YSLEER in the germline V gene. Trimming cost V 1 base and J 5 bases, with 14 bases left between them. The CDR3 protein is CASSQGSGGKETQYF. The CDR3 DNA sequence: TGCGCCAGCAGCCAAGGCTCTGGCGGGAAGGAGACCCAGTACTTC.

This chain uses TRBV18 with TRBJ1-5; TRBD1 agrees at 8 bases. Losses at the gene ends were 8 bases for V and 2 bases for J; bases not matched to a gene: 5. Germline V gene data show CDR1 as KGHSH and CDR2 as LQKENI. CDR3 length: 14 residues. DNA for the CDR3: TGTGCCAGCCGCAAGACAGGGGGCAATCAGCCCCAGCATTTT. This encodes CASRKTGGNQPQHF. The full variable domain, completed using reference TRBV18 and TRBJ1-5, is NAGVMQNPRHLVRRRGQEARLRCSPMKGHSHVYWYRQLPEEGLKFMVYLQKENIIDESGMPKERFSAEFPKEGPSILRIQQVVRGDSAAYFCASRKTGGNQPQHFGDGTRLSIL.

The gene calls are TRBV2 and TRBJ2-2; D gene uncertain. The CDR3 length is 15 residues. V lost 4 bases, J lost 4 bases, and 13 bases lay in between. Per the germline V gene, CDR1 is SNHLY and CDR2 is FYNNEI. The CDR3 loop is CASSVSSQSTGELFF. CDR3 nucleotide sequence: TGTGCCAGCAGTGTGTCGTCTCAGAGCACCGGGGAGCTGTTTTTT.

This clonotype turned up a few times. V usage is TRBV5-1 and J usage is TRBJ2-3; perhaps D is TRBD1 or TRBD2 (5 bases each). The CDR3 is 16 residues long. CDR1 SGHRS and CDR2 YFSETQ come from the germline V gene. Trimming pared 4 bases from V and 6 bases from J, leaving 21 bases between. CDR3 DNA: TGCGCCAGCAGCGGGGGAGCTACTCACCAAGGGGATACGCAGTATTTT. Translation: CASSGGATHQGDTQYF.

This clonotype came up many times. This chain connects TRBV5-1 to TRBJ2-3; TRBD2 matches at 9 bases. Trimming removed 5 bases from V and 2 bases from J; junction bases left unmatched: 6. CDR1 is SGHRS, CDR2 YFSETQ, per germline. The CDR3 runs to 15 residues. CDR3 residues: CASSLTSGPTDTQYF. DNA of the CDR3: TGCGCCAGCAGTTTGACTAGCGGCCCCACAGATACGCAGTATTTT.

The table lists this clonotype with a count of one. V is TRBV7-9 and J is TRBJ1-2; TRBD1 is a possible D gene (5 bases). CDR3 length equals 12 residues. The ends were cut back, 1 base at V and 12 bases at J, with 12 bases in the middle. Germline CDR1 SEHNR, CDR2 FQNEAQ (reference sequence). CDR3 in amino acids: CASSLGGNRHTF. CDR3 sequence (DNA): TGTGCCAGCAGCTTAGGGGGGAACAGACACACCTTC. Full variable domain (missing parts from reference TRBV7-9 and TRBJ1-2): DTGVSQNPRHKITKRGQNVTFRCDPISEHNRLYWYRQTLGQGPEFLTYFQNEAQLEKSRLLSDRFSAERPKGSFSTLEIQRTEQGDSAMYLCASSLGGNRHTFGSGTRLTVV.

The chain combines TRBV4-3 with TRBJ2-1, with 8 bases fitting TRBD1. The CDR3 length is 14 residues. Germline CDR1 is LGHNA and CDR2 is YSLEER. V lost 6 bases to trimming and J lost 8 bases; unmatched junction nucleotides: 9. DNA for the CDR3: TGCGCCAGCAGTCGACAGGGGAACGGGGATGAGCAGTTCTTC. Its protein product is CASSRQGNGDEQFF.

The chain carries TRBV5-1 and TRBJ2-1; 8 bases agree with TRBD2. Trimming at V came to 6 bases and at J to 7 bases, leaving 9 bases not matched to a gene. Germline V gene data show CDR1 as SGHRS and CDR2 as YFSETQ. The CDR3 is made up of 14 amino acids. The DNA of the CDR3 is TGCGCCAGCATAGCGGGGACCCCTCCGAATGAGCAGTTCTTC. This translates into CASIAGTPPNEQFF. Filled out from reference TRBV5-1 and TRBJ2-1, the complete variable domain reads KAGVTQTPRYLIKTRGQQVTLSCSPISGHRSVSWYQQTPGQGLQFLFEYFSETQRNKGNFPGRFSGRQFSNSRSEMNVSTLELGDSALYLCASIAGTPPNEQFFGPGTRLTVL.

This clonotype was seen more than once but under ten times. The chain has TRBV24-1 and TRBJ2-7; a possible D gene is TRBD2 (5 bases). The J call is uncertain, as TRBJ2-5 better fits the DNA end. The CDR3 has 17 residues. CDR1 is KGHDR and CDR2 is SFDVKD in the germline V gene. CDR3 DNA sequence: TGTGCCACCATCCACCTCAGAGGGAGAAACGTGCTAGAGACCCAGTACTTC. Translating gives CATIHLRGRNVLETQYF.

There are many counts of this clonotype. The chain links TRBV7-6 to TRBJ2-1, with D hard to call. The germline gives CDR1 SGHVS, CDR2 FNYEAQ. The CDR3 loop spans 16 amino acids. V was clipped by 1 base and J by 0 bases, with 10 bases between them. The CDR3 sequence: CASSLVGGASYNEQFF. The CDR3 DNA follows: TGTGCCAGCAGCTTAGTCGGCGGAGCCTCCTACAATGAGCAGTTCTTC.

This clonotype was picked up a small number of times. This chain joins TRBV10-3 and TRBJ1-2; D is unclear. The V end lost 2 bases, the J end lost 1 base, and 5 bases lay between the germline ends. Germline V lookup: CDR1 ENHRY, CDR2 SYGVKD. This CDR3 contains 13 residues. The CDR3 loop is CAISEGFNYGYTF. Written as DNA, the CDR3 is TGTGCCATCAGTGAGGGGTTTAACTATGGCTACACCTTC.

Ten or more counts support this clonotype. V gene TRBV9 combines with J gene TRBJ2-6; D is unclear. The germline CDR1 and CDR2 sequences are SGDLS and YYNGEE. Trimming stripped 6 bases from V and 0 bases from J, with 7 bases between. This CDR3 is built from 14 residues. The CDR3 is CASMGGSGANVLTF. The CDR3 nucleotides are TGTGCCAGCATGGGCGGCTCTGGGGCCAACGTCCTGACTTTC.

The J gene is TRBJ2-4, the V gene TRBV5-6; 8 nucleotides line up with TRBD2. J lost 2 bases, V lost 0 bases, and 10 bases had no gene match. CDR1 SGHDT and CDR2 YYEEEE come from the germline V gene. The CDR3 covers 18 residues. CDR3 residues: CASSLVVGSGVTKNIQYF. The DNA of the CDR3 is TGTGCCAGCAGCTTGGTGGTGGGTAGCGGGGTAACCAAAAACATTCAGTACTTC.

The sample holds a few counts of this clonotype. The rearrangement links TRBV29-1 to TRBJ1-2, with D possibly TRBD1 on 6 matching bases. Trimming shortened V by 7 bases and J by 4 bases, and 13 bases separated the two germline ends. The CDR3 totals 12 residues. Germline CDR1 SQVTM, CDR2 ANQGSEA. CDR3 nucleotide sequence: TGCAGCGCCGCCACACAGGGCTATGGCTACACCTTC. It codes for CSAATQGYGYTF. Together with reference TRBV29-1 and TRBJ1-2, the CDR3 gives the full variable domain: SAVISQKPSRDICQRGTSLTIQCQVDSQVTMMFWYRQQPGQSLTLIATANQGSEATYESGFVIDKFPISRPNLTFSTLTVSNMSPEDSSIYLCSAATQGYGYTFGSGTRLTVV.

The chain employs TRBV7-2 and TRBJ2-5; 9 bases fit TRBD2. Trimming at V came to 4 bases and at J to 4 bases, leaving 4 bases not matched to a gene. Germline-derived CDR1 and CDR2 are SGHTA and FQGNSA. This CDR3 has 14 residues. The chain's CDR3 is CASSSKTSGETQYF. The CDR3 DNA reads TGTGCCAGCAGCTCGAAGACTAGCGGAGAGACCCAGTACTTC.